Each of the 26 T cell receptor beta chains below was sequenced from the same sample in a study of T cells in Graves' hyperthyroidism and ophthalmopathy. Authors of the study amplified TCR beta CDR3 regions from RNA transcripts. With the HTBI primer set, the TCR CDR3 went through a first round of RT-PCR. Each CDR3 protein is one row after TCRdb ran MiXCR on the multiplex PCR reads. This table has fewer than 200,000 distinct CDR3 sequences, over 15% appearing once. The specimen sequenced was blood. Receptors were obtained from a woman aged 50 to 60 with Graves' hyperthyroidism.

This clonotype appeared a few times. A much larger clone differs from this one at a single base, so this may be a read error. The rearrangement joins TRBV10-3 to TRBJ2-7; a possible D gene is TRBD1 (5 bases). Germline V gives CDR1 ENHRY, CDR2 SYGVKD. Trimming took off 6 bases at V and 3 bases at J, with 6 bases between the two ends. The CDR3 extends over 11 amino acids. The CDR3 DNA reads TGTGCCATCAGAGACAGCTACGAGCAGTACTTC. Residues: CAIRDSYEQYF.

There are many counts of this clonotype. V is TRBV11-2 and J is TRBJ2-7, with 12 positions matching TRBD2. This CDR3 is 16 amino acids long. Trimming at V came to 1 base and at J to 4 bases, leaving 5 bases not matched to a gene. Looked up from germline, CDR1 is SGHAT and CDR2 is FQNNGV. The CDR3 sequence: CASSLGSTSGGYEQYF. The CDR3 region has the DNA TGTGCCAGCAGCTTAGGGTCGACTAGCGGGGGATACGAGCAGTACTTC.

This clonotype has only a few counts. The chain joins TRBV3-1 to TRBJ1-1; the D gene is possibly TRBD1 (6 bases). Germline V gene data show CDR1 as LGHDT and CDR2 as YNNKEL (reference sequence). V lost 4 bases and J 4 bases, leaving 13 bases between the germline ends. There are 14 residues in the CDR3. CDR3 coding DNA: TGTGCCAGCAGCCCCCAGGGGTTAGTCACTGAAGCTTTCTTT. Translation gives CASSPQGLVTEAFF.

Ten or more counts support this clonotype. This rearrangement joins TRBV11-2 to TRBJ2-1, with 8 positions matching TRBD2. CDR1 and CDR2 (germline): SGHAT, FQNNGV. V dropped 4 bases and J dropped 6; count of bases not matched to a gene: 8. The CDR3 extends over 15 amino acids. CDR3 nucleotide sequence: TGTGCCAGCAGCTCAGGACTAGCAAACCCCAATGAGCAGTTCTTC. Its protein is CASSSGLANPNEQFF.

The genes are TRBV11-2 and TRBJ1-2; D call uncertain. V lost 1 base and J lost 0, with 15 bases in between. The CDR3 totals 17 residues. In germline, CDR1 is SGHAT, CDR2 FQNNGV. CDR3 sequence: CASSLGSRFAANYGYTF. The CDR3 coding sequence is TGTGCCAGCAGCTTAGGATCGAGATTTGCAGCTAACTATGGCTACACCTTC.

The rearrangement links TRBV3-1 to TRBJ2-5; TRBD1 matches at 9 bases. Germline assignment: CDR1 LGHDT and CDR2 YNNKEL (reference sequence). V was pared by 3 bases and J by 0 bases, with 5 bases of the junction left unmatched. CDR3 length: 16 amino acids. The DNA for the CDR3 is TGTGCCAGCAGCCATCTTACAGGGGGCAACCAAGAGACCCAGTACTTC. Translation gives CASSHLTGGNQETQYF.

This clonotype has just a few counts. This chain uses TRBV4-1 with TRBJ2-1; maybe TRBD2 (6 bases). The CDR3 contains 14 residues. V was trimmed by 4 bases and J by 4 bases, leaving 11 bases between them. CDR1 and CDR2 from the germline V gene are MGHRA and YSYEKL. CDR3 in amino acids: CASSLRDFYNEQFF. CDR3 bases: TGCGCCAGCAGCCTCCGGGACTTTTACAATGAGCAGTTCTTC.

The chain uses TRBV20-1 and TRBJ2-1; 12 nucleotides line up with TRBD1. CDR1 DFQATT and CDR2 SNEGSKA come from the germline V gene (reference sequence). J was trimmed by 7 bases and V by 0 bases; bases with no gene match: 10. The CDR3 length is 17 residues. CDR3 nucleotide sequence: TGCAGTGCTAGAGATCCCGGCCGGGACAGGGGGCGAAATGAGCAGTTCTTC. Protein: CSARDPGRDRGRNEQFF.

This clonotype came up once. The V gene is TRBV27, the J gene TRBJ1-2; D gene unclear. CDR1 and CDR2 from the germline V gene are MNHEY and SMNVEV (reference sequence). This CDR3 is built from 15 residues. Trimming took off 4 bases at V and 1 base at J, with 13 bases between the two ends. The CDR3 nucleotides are TGTGCCAGCAGTTCCGACCTATCCGGTAACTATGGCTACACCTTC. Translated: CASSSDLSGNYGYTF.

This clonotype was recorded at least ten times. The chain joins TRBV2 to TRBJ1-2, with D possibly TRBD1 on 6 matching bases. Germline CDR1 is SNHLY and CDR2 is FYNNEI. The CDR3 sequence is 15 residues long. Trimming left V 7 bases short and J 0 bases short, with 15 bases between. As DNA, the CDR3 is TGTGCCAGCAAGGGGACATTCTTAGCTAACTATGGCTACACCTTC. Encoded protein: CASKGTFLANYGYTF. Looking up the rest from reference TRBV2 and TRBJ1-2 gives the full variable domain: EPEVTQTPSHQVTQMGQEVILRCVPISNHLYFYWYRQILGQKVEFLVSFYNNEISEKSEIFDDQFSVERPDGSNFTLKIRSTKLEDSAMYFCASKGTFLANYGYTFGSGTRLTVV.

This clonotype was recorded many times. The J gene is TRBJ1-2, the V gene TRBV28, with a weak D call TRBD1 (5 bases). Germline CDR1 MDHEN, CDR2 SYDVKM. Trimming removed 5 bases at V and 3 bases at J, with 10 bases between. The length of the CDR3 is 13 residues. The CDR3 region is CASSPGTHYGYTF. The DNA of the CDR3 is TGTGCCAGCAGTCCCGGGACGCACTATGGCTACACCTTC.

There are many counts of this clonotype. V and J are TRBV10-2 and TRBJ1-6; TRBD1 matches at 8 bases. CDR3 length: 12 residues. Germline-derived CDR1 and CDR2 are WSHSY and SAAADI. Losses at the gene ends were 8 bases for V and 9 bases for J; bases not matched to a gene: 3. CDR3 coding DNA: TGCGCCAGCGGGGACAGGTCTTCACCCCTCCACTTT. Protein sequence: CASGDRSSPLHF.

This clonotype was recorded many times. This chain's CDR3 is CASTSTGSSTEAFF. As DNA, the CDR3 is TGTGCCAGCACCTCGACAGGGTCGAGTACTGAAGCTTTCTTT. J is TRBJ1-1 and V is TRBV12-3 or TRBV12-4, with 7 positions matching TRBD1. This CDR3 has 14 residues. Trimming removed 7 bases from V and 5 bases from J; junction bases left unmatched: 10.

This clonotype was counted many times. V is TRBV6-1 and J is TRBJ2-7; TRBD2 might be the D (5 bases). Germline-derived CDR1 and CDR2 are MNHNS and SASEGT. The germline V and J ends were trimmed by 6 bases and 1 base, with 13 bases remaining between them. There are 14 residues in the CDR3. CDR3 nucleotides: TGTGCCAGCAGAGACTACCTAGGGTCCTACGAGCAGTACTTC. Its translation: CASRDYLGSYEQYF.

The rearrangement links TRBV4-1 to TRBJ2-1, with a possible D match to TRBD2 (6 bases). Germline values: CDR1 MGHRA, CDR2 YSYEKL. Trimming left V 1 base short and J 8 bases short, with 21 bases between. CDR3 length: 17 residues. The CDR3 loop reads CASSQGGGTPYGDEQFF. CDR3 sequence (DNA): TGCGCCAGCAGCCAAGGGGGTGGGACTCCCTACGGGGATGAGCAGTTCTTC.

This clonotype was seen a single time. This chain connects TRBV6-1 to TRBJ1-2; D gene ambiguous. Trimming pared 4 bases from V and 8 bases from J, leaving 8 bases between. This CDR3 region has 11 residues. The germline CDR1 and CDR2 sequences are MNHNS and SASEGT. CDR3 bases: TGTGCCAGCAGTGCCCAAGGAGGCTACACCTTC. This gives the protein CASSAQGGYTF.

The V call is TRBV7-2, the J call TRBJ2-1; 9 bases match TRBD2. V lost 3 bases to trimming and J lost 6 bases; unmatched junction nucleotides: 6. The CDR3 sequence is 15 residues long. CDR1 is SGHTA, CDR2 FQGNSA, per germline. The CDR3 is CASSFSGSMGNEQFF. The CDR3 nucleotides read TGTGCCAGCAGCTTTAGCGGGAGTATGGGCAATGAGCAGTTCTTC.

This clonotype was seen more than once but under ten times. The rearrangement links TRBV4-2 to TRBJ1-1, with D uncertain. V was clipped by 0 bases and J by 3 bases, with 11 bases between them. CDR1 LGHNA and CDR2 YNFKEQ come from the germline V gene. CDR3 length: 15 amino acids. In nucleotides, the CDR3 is TGTGCCAGCAGCCAAGATATAGGGCGTGACACTGAAGCTTTCTTT. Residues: CASSQDIGRDTEAFF.

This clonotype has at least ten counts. This chain's CDR3 is CSVYIGGNTIYF. CDR3 nucleotide sequence: TGCAGCGTGTACATAGGTGGAAACACCATATATTTT. This chain connects TRBV29-1 to TRBJ1-3, with D unclear. Trimming cost V 6 bases and J 3 bases, with 9 bases left between them. The CDR3 spans 12 residues. Germline loops: CDR1 SQVTM, CDR2 ANQGSEA.

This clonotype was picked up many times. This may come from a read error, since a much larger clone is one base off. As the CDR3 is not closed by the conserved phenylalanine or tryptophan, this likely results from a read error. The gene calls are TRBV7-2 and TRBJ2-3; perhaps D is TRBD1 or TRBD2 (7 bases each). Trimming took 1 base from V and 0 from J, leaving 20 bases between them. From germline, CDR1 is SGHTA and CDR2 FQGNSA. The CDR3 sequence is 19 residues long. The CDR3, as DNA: TGTGCCAGCAGCTTAGTGGTCCGAGACAGGGAGGGTAGCACAGATACGCAGTATTCT. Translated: CASSLVVRDREGSTDTQYS.

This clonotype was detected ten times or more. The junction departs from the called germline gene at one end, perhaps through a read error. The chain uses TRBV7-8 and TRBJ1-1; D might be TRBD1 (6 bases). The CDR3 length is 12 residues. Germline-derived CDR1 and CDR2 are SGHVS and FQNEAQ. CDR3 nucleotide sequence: TGTGCCAGCAGCGCTCGGGACACCGAAGCTTTCTTT. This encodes CASSARDTEAFF.

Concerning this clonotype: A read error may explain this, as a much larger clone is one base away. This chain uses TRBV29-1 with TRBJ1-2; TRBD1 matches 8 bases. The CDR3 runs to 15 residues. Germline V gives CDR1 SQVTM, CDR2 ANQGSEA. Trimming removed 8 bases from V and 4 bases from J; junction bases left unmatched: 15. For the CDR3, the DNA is TGCAGCTCAACGACAGGGGCCCACCATAGCTATGGCTACACCTTC. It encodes CSSTTGAHHSYGYTF.

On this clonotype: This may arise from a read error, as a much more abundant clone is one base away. CDR3 nucleotide sequence: TGTGCCAGCAGTCGGGGCAGGGTCGACGAGCAGTACTTC. Protein product: CASSRGRVDEQYF. The rearrangement joins TRBV12-3 or TRBV12-4 to TRBJ2-7, with D tentatively TRBD1 or TRBD2 (5 bases each). The CDR3 is 13 residues long. Deletions cut 5 bases from V and 5 bases from J, with 13 bases between.

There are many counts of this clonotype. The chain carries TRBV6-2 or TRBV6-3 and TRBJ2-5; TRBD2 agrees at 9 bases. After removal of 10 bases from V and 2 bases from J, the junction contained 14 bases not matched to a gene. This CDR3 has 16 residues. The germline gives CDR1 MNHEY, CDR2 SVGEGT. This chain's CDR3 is CATESSGGPQQETQYF. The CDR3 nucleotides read TGTGCCACCGAGTCAAGCGGGGGGCCTCAACAAGAGACCCAGTACTTC.

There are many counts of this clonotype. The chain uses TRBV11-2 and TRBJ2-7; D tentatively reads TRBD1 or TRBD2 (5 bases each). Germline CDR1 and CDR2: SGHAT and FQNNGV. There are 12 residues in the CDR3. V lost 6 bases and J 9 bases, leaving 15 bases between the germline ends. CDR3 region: CASSGTDRGQYF. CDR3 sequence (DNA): TGTGCCAGCAGTGGGACCGACCGCGGGCAGTACTTC.

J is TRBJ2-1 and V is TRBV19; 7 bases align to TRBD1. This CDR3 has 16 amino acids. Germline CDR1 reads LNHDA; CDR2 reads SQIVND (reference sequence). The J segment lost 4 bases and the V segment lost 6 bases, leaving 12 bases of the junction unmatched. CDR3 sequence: CASSPRQGPGYNEQFF. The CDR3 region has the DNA TGTGCCAGTAGCCCCCGACAGGGACCGGGTTACAATGAGCAGTTCTTC.